This T cell receptor (beta chain) was documented in a study of shared T cell receptors in the human thymus. V lost 5 bases and J lost 6; bases outside the gene matches: 11. The CDR3 spans 16 residues. Looked up from germline, CDR1 is SGHTA and CDR2 is FQGNSA. The data were produced by immunoSEQ multiplex PCR, yet TCRdb's version contains in-frame clones alone and is incomplete. The sample shows about 710,000 clones, 80% to 90% of them seen only once. These data were also reused for a study on human thymus T cells.

The chain uses TRBV7-2 and TRBJ1-2; 11 positions match TRBD1. This TCR was sampled from a boy in the first two years of life with a congenital heart defect. Sequenced input: thymocytes. The CDR3 is CASSETGQGARDGYTF. CDR3 nucleotides: TGTGCCAGCAGCGAAACAGGACAGGGGGCGCGGGATGGCTACACCTTC.